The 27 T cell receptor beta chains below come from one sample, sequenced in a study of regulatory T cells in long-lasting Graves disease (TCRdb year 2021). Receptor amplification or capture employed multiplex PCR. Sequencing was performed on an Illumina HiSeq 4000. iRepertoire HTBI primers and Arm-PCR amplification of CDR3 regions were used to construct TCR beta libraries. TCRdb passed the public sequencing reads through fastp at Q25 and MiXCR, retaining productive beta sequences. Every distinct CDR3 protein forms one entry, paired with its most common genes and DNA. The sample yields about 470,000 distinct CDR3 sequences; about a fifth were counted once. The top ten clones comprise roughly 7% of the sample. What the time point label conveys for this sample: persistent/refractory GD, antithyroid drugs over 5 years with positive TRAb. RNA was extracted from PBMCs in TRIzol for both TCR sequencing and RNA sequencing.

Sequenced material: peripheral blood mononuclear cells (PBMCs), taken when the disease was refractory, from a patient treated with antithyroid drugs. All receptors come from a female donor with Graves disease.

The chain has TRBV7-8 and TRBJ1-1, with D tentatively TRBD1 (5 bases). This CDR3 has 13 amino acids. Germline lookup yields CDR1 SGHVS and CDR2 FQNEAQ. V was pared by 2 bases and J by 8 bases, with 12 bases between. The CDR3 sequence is CASSLPGRTEAFF. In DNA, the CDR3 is TGTGCCAGCAGCTTACCGGGACGTACCGAAGCTTTCTTT.

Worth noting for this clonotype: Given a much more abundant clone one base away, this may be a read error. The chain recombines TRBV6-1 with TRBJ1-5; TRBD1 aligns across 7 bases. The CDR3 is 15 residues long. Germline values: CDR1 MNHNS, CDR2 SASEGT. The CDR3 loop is CASDRVGDSNRPQHF. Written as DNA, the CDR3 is TGTGCCAGCGACAGGGTGGGGGATAGCAATCGGCCCCAGCATTTT.

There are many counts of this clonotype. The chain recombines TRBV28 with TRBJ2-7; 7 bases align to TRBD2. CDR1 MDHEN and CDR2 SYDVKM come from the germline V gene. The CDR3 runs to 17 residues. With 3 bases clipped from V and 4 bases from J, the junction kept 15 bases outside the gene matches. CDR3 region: CASSFSYSLRGNYEQYF. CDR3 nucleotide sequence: TGTGCCAGCAGTTTTTCTTATAGCTTGCGGGGGAATTACGAGCAGTACTTC.

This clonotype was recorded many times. The CDR3 DNA sequence: TGTGCCAGCAACCAGGACACCCATGGCTACACCTTC. Translated: CASNQDTHGYTF. The chain has TRBV25-1 and TRBJ1-2; a possible D gene is TRBD1 (5 bases). Germline CDR1 and CDR2: MGHDK and SYGVNS. V lost 7 bases, J lost 6 bases, and 12 bases lay in between. The CDR3 is made up of 12 amino acids.

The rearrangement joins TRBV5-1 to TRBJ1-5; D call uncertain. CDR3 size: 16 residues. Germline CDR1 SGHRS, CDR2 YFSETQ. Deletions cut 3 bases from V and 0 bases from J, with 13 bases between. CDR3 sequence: CASSWVSDFSNQPQHF. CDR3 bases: TGCGCCAGCAGCTGGGTATCTGACTTTAGCAATCAGCCCCAGCATTTT.

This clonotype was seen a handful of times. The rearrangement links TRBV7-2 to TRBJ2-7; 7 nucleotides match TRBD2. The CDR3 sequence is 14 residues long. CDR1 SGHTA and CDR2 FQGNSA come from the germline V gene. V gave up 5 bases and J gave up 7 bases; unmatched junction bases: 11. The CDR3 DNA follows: TGTGCCAGCAGCCAGACTAGCTCCCTATTGGAGCAGTACTTC. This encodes CASSQTSSLLEQYF.

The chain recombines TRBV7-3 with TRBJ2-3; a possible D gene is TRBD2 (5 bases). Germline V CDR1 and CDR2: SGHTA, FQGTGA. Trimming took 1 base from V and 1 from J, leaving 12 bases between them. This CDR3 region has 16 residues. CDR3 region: CASSLRPRDRTDTQYF. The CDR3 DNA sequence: TGTGCCAGCAGCTTAAGACCGAGGGATCGCACAGATACGCAGTATTTT.

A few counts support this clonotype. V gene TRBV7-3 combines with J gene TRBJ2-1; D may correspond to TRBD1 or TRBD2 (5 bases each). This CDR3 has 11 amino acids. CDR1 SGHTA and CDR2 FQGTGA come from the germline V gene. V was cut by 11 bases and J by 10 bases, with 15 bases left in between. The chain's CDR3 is CASGDGVEQFF. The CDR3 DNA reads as TGTGCCTCCGGGGACGGGGTCGAGCAGTTCTTC.

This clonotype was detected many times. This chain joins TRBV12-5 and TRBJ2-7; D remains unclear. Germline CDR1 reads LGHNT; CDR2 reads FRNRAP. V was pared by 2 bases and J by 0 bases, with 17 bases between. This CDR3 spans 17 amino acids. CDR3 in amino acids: CASGLPSSAVSSYEQYF. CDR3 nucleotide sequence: TGTGCTAGTGGTTTGCCATCCTCGGCAGTGAGCTCCTACGAGCAGTACTTC.

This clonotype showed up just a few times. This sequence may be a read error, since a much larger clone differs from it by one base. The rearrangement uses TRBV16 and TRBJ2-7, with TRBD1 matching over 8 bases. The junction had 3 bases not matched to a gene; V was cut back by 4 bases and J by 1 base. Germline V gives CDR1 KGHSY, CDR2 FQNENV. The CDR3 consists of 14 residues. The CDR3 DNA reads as TGTGCCAGCAGCCCCCGGGACAGGTCCTACGAGCAGTACTTC. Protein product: CASSPRDRSYEQYF.

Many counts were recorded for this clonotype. DNA of the CDR3: TGTGCCAGCAGCTTACAGAACAATGAGCAGTTCTTC. It codes for CASSLQNNEQFF. The rearrangement joins TRBV7-2 to TRBJ2-1; D is uncertain. The CDR3 is 12 residues long. Trimming took 2 bases from V and 5 from J, leaving 4 bases between them. Germline CDR1 and CDR2: SGHTA and FQGNSA.

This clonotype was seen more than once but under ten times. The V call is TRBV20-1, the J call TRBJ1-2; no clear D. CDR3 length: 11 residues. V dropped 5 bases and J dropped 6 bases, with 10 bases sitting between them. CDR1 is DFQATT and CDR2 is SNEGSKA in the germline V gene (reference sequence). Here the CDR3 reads CSALWGNGYTF. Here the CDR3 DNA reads TGCAGTGCTCTCTGGGGAAATGGCTACACCTTC.

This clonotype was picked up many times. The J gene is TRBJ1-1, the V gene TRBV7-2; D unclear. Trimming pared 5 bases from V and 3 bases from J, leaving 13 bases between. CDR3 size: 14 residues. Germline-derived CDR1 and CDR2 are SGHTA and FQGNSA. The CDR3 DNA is TGTGCCAGCAGCCTCGCTTACAAGGACACTGAAGCTTTCTTT. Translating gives CASSLAYKDTEAFF.

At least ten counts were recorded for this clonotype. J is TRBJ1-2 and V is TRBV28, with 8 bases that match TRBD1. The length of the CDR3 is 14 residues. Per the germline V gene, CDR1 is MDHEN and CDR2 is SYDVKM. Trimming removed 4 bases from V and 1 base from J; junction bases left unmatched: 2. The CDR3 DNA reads TGTGCCAGCAGTTGGGACAGGAGTAACTATGGCTACACCTTC. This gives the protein CASSWDRSNYGYTF.

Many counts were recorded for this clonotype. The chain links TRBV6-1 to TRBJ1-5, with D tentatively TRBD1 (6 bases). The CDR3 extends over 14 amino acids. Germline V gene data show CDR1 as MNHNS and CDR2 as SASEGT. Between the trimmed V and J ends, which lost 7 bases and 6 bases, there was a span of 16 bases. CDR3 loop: CASTPGVAGQPQHF. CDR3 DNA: TGTGCCAGCACCCCAGGGGTTGCGGGTCAGCCCCAGCATTTT.

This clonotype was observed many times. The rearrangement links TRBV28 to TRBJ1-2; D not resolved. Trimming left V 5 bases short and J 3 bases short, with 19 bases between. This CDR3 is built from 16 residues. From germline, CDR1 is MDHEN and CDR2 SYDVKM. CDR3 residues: CASSPSHRGSDYGYTF. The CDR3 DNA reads TGTGCCAGCAGTCCTTCCCATCGGGGTTCGGACTATGGCTACACCTTC.

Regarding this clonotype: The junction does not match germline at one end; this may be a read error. The CDR3 sequence is CASSEGTSGTETQCF. In nucleotides, the CDR3 is TGTGCCAGCAGCGAGGGCACATCAGGGACAGAGACCCAGTGTTTC. The chain carries TRBV2 and TRBJ2-5; 7 nucleotides line up with TRBD1. Germline V lookup: CDR1 SNHLY, CDR2 FYNNEI. This CDR3 spans 15 amino acids.

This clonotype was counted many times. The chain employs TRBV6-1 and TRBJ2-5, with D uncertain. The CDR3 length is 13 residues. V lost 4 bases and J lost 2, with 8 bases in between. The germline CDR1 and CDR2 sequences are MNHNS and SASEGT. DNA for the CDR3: TGTGCCAGCAGTGTGTGGGCACAAGAGACCCAGTACTTC. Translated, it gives CASSVWAQETQYF.

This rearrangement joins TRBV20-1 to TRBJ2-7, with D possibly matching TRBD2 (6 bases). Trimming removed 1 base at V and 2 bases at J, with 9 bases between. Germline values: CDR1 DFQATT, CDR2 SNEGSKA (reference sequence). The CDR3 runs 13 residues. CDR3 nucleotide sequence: TGCAGTGCTAGAGCGGGACTTCCCTACGAGCAGTACTTC. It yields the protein CSARAGLPYEQYF.

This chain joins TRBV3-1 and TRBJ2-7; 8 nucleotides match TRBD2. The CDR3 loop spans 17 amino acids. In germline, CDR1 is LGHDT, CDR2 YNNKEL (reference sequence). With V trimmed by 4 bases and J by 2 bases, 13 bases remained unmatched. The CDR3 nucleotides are TGTGCCAGCAGCCGGGCAGCGGGAGCTACCGCGACCTACGAGCAGTACTTC. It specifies CASSRAAGATATYEQYF.

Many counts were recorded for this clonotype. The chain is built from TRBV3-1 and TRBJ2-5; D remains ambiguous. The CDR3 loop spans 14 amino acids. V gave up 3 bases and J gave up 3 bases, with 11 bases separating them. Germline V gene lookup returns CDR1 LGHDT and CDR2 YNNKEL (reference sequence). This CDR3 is CASSQEITKETQYF. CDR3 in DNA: TGTGCCAGCAGCCAGGAAATAACAAAAGAGACCCAGTACTTC.

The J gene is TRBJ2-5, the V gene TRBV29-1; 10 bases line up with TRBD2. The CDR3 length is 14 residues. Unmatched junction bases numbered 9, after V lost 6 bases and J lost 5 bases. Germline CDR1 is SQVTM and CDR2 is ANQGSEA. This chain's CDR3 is CSVLAGEVGETQYF. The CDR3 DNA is TGCAGCGTGCTAGCGGGAGAGGTCGGTGAGACCCAGTACTTC.

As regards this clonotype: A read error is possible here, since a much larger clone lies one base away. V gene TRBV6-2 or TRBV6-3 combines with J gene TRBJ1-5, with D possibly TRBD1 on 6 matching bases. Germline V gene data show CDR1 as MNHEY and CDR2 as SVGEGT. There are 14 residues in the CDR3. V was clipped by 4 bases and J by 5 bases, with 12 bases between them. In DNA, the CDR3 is TGTGCCAGCAGTTGTGGACAGCCATATCAGCCCCAGCATTTT. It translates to CASSCGQPYQPQHF.

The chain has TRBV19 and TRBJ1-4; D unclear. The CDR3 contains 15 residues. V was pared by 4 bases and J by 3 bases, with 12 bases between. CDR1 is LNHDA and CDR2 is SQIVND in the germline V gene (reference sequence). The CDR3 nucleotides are TGTGCCAGTAGTACGACCAATGGACCTAATGAAAAACTGTTTTTT. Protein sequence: CASSTTNGPNEKLFF.

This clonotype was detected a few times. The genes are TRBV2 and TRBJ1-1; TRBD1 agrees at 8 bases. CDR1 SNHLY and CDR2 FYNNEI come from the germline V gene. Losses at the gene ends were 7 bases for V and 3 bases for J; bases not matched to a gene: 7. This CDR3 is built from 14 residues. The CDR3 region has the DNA TGTGCCAGCACCTCTCAGGGGGCCGACACTGAAGCTTTCTTT. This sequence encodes CASTSQGADTEAFF.

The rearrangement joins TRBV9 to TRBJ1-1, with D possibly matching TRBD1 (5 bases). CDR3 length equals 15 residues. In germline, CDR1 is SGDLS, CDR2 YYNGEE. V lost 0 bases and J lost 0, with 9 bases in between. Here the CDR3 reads CASSVGGSMNTEAFF. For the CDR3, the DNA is TGTGCCAGCAGCGTAGGGGGCTCCATGAACACTGAAGCTTTCTTT.

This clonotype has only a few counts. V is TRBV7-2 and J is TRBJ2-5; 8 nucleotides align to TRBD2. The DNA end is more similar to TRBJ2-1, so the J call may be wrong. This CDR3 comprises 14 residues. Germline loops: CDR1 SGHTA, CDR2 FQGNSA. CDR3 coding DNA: TGTGCCAGCAGCTTAACGGGAGGGTACAATGAGCAGTTCTTC. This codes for CASSLTGGYNEQFF.